The T cell receptor beta chain described here comes from a study of breast tumors, draining lymph nodes, adjacent tissues. Findings and caveats of the study: Tumors had less TCR diversity than lymph nodes, more than nontumor tissue.

TCRdb passed the multiplex PCR reads through MiXCR, listing each CDR3 protein once. The sample yields some 120,000 distinct CDR3 sequences, just under 20% seen once. The CDR3 is 14 residues long. The V end lost 2 bases, the J end lost 1 base, and 9 bases lay between the germline ends. Germline V gene lookup returns CDR1 LGHDT and CDR2 YNNKEL (reference sequence). This clonotype occurred many times. What it recognizes is unknown. Breast cancer patients provided tissue from their axillary draining lymph nodes. The receptor was derived from a female donor with breast cancer. Some clones in this sample may be carry-over from other donors' samples. The specimen was axillary lymph node tissue. The chain joins TRBV3-1 to TRBJ2-7; TRBD2 might be the D (6 bases). CDR3 sequence: CASSQHRGSYEQYF. CDR3 DNA: TGTGCCAGCAGCCAACACCGGGGGTCCTACGAGCAGTACTTC.